Below are 14 T cell receptor beta chains sequenced from a single sample in a study of human T cells and chemical hapten exposure. TCRdb processed the RACE reads anew with MiXCR; each CDR3 protein has one entry. The table lists over 60,000 distinct CDR3 sequences, about 9.3% of them singletons. Time point: patch test 2, 6 weeks after DPC sensitization. Treatment reported: therapeutic diphenylcyclopropenone sensitization with weekly scalp DPC. The source was whole blood, collected in connection with sensitization to the hapten diphenylcyclopropenone (DPC). Receptor source: a woman in her 50s with alopecia areata. Some clones in this sample may be carry-over from other donors' samples.

This clonotype was found many times. The V call is TRBV12-3 or TRBV12-4, the J call TRBJ2-3, with 11 bases that match TRBD2. J gave up 3 bases and V 6 bases, and 2 bases lay outside the gene matches. The CDR3 runs 14 residues. DNA of the CDR3: TGTGCCAGCAGCCGACTAGCGGGAACAGATACGCAGTATTTT. Encoded protein: CASSRLAGTDTQYF.

This clonotype has ten or more counts. V gene TRBV29-1 combines with J gene TRBJ2-1; 10 bases are a match to TRBD1. Germline-derived CDR1 and CDR2 are SQVTM and ANQGSEA. The CDR3 is 14 amino acids. V shed 5 bases, J shed 3 bases, and the junction held 4 bases outside the gene matches. Here the CDR3 reads CSVRDRGGYNEQFF. The CDR3, as DNA: TGCAGCGTTCGGGACAGGGGTGGCTACAATGAGCAGTTCTTC.

The sample holds a few counts of this clonotype. The CDR3 DNA follows: TGTGCCACTTTGGCCGGAGCAATTGGAAACACCATATATTTT. It codes for CATLAGAIGNTIYF. The genes are TRBV28 and TRBJ1-3; D unresolved. V gave up 10 bases and J gave up 3 bases, with 16 bases separating them. The CDR3 has 14 residues. CDR1 and CDR2 from the germline V gene are MDHEN and SYDVKM.

For the CDR3, the DNA is TGTGCCAGCAGCTTGGCCTACAGGGGGCACCCAAATCAGCCCCAGCATTTT. It is translated as CASSLAYRGHPNQPQHF. This chain connects TRBV5-4 to TRBJ1-5, with 9 positions matching TRBD1. The CDR3 covers 17 residues. V trimming: 0 bases; J trimming: 4 bases; junction bases outside the gene matches: 8. Germline loops: CDR1 SGHNT, CDR2 YYREEE (reference sequence).

This clonotype was recorded at least ten times. The junction differs from germline at one of its ends, possibly a read error. The gene calls are TRBV20-1 and TRBJ1-2, with D tentatively TRBD1 (6 bases). Germline-derived CDR1 and CDR2 are DFQATT and SNEGSKA (reference sequence). The CDR3 covers 14 residues. CDR3 nucleotides: TGCAGTGCGCGCTCGGGACAAATGGTCGATGGTTACACCTTC. It is translated as CSARSGQMVDGYTF.

The chain links TRBV5-5 to TRBJ1-4; unclear D gene. Trimming pared 2 bases from V and 5 bases from J, leaving 13 bases between. The CDR3 runs 15 residues. Germline V gives CDR1 SGHKS, CDR2 YYEKEE (reference sequence). This CDR3 reads CASSFGSGVNEKLFF. The CDR3 nucleotides read TGTGCCAGCAGCTTTGGGTCCGGGGTCAATGAAAAACTGTTTTTT. The full variable domain, its missing parts supplied by reference TRBV5-5 and TRBJ1-4, is DAGVTQSPTHLIKTRGQQVTLRCSPISGHKSVSWYQQVLGQGPQFIFQYYEKEERGRGNFPDRFSARQFPNYSSELNVNALLLGDSALYLCASSFGSGVNEKLFFGSGTQLSVL.

The chain combines TRBV5-1 with TRBJ2-3; 8 bases are a match to TRBD1. In germline, CDR1 is SGHRS, CDR2 YFSETQ. There are 15 residues in the CDR3. V dropped 4 bases and J dropped 4; count of bases not matched to a gene: 8. DNA of the CDR3: TGCGCCAGCAGCCCGGACAGGGTACTCGCAGATACGCAGTATTTT. As protein: CASSPDRVLADTQYF.

This rearrangement joins TRBV18 to TRBJ1-1, with a weak D call TRBD1 (5 bases). Trimming removed 3 bases from V and 5 bases from J, with 19 bases in between. This CDR3 comprises 16 residues. Germline CDR1 and CDR2: KGHSH and LQKENI. Here the CDR3 reads CASSPRVGNGRTEAFF. The CDR3 nucleotides read TGTGCCAGCTCACCCAGGGTAGGGAATGGGCGGACTGAAGCTTTCTTT. The full variable domain, with the rest looked up from reference TRBV18 and TRBJ1-1, is NAGVMQNPRHLVRRRGQEARLRCSPMKGHSHVYWYRQLPEEGLKFMVYLQKENIIDESGMPKERFSAEFPKEGPSILRIQQVVRGDSAAYFCASSPRVGNGRTEAFFGQGTRLTVV.

This clonotype was recorded many times. The chain links TRBV4-1 to TRBJ2-6; 14 bases match TRBD2. J gave up 2 bases and V 3 bases, and 9 bases lay outside the gene matches. Germline V gene lookup returns CDR1 MGHRA and CDR2 YSYEKL. The CDR3 runs to 20 residues. The CDR3 region is CASSQTGTSGSGTGANVLTF. The CDR3 nucleotides read TGCGCCAGCAGCCAGACCGGGACTAGCGGGAGTGGCACTGGGGCCAACGTCCTGACTTTC.

This chain uses TRBV19 with TRBJ1-1; weak D call: TRBD1 (5 bases). The CDR3 length is 16 residues. The V end lost 4 bases, the J end lost 5 bases, and 20 bases lay between the germline ends. Germline loops: CDR1 LNHDA, CDR2 SQIVND (reference sequence). CDR3 protein: CASSSPSGRGSTEAFF. The CDR3 bases are TGTGCCAGTAGTAGCCCCTCCGGACGGGGGAGTACTGAAGCTTTCTTT.

This clonotype was detected ten times or more. The V call is TRBV12-3 or TRBV12-4, the J call TRBJ1-1; tentatively, D is TRBD1 (5 bases). Trimming pared 2 bases from V and 11 bases from J, leaving 18 bases between. There are 14 residues in the CDR3. For the CDR3, the DNA is TGTGCCAGCAGTTTAACCGGGACGTATGTCGGCGCTTTCTTT. This sequence encodes CASSLTGTYVGAFF.

This clonotype was picked up a small number of times. This chain links TRBV19 with TRBJ1-5, with D tentatively TRBD1 (6 bases). CDR3 size: 14 residues. Germline loops: CDR1 LNHDA, CDR2 SQIVND (reference sequence). The V gene lost 4 bases and the J gene lost 4 bases, with 11 bases spanning the gap. CDR3 loop: CASSSDRKNQPQHF. The CDR3 DNA reads as TGTGCCAGTAGTAGCGACAGGAAAAATCAGCCCCAGCATTTT. Based on the CDR3 plus reference TRBV19 and TRBJ1-5, the full variable domain is DGGITQSPKYLFRKEGQNVTLSCEQNLNHDAMYWYRQDPGQGLRLIYYSQIVNDFQKGDIAEGYSVSREKKESFPLTVTSAQKNPTAFYLCASSSDRKNQPQHFGDGTRLSIL.

V gene TRBV6-1 combines with J gene TRBJ1-1; D might be TRBD1 (5 bases). V lost 7 bases to trimming and J lost 0 bases, with 15 bases between them. The germline CDR1 and CDR2 sequences are MNHNS and SASEGT. This CDR3 contains 15 residues. CDR3 protein: CASTPGGDMNTEAFF. DNA of the CDR3: TGTGCCAGCACCCCGGGGGGGGATATGAACACTGAAGCTTTCTTT.

This clonotype was counted a few times. The chain carries TRBV11-2 and TRBJ2-5; the match to TRBD2 covers 11 bases. The CDR3 is made up of 15 amino acids. The V segment lost 5 bases and the J segment 2 bases; nucleotides outside the gene matches: 4. Germline V gene lookup returns CDR1 SGHAT and CDR2 FQNNGV. CDR3 in DNA: TGTGCCAGCAGCCTCCGGACTAGCGGGCAAGAGACCCAGTACTTC. This encodes CASSLRTSGQETQYF. Filled out from reference TRBV11-2 and TRBJ2-5, the complete variable domain reads EAGVAQSPRYKIIEKRQSVAFWCNPISGHATLYWYQQILGQGPKLLIQFQNNGVVDDSQLPKDRFSAERLKGVDSTLKIQPAKLEDSAVYLCASSLRTSGQETQYFGPGTRLLVL.